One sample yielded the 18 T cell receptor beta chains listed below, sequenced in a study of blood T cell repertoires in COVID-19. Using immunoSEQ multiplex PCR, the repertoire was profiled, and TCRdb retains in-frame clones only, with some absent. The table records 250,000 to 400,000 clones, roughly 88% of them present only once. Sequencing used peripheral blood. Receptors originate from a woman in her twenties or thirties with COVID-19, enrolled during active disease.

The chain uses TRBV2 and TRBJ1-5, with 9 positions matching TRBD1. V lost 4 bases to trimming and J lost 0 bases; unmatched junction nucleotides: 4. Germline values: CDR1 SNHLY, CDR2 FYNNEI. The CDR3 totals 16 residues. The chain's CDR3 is CASSVGTGRSNQPQHF. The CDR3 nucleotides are TGTGCCAGCAGTGTCGGGACAGGGCGTAGCAATCAGCCCCAGCATTTT.

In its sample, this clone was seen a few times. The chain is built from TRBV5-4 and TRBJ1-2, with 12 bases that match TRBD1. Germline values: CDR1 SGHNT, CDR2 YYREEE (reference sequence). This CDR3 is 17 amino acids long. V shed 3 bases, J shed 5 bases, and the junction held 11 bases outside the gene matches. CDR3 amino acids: CASSSANRGQGAYGYTF. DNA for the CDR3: TGTGCCAGCAGCTCTGCCAACCGGGGACAGGGGGCGTATGGCTACACCTTC.

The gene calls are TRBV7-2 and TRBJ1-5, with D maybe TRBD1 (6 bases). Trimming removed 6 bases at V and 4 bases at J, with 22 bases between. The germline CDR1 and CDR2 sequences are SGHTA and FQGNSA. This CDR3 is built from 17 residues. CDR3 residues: CASRPPEPRGLNQPQHF. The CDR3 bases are TGTGCCAGCAGACCTCCGGAACCCAGGGGCCTGAATCAGCCCCAGCATTTT.

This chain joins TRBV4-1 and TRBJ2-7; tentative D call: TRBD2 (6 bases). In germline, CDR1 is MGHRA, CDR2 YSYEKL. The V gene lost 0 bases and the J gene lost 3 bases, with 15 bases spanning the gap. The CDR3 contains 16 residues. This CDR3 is CASSQDGRIHFYEQYF. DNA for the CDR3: TGCGCCAGCAGCCAAGATGGGAGGATCCATTTCTACGAGCAGTACTTC.

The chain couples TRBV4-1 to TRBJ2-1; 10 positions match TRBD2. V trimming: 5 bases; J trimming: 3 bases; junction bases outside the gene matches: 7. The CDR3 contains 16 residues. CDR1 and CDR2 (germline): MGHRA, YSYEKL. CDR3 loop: CASSTSSGGGYNEQFF. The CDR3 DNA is TGCGCCAGCAGCACCTCTAGCGGGGGAGGCTACAATGAGCAGTTCTTC.

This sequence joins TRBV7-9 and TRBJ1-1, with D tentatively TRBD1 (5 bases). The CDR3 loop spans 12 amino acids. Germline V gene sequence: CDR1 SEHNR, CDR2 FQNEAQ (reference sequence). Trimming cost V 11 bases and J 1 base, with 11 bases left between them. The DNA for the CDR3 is TGTGCCGGTAGGGGCGGGAACACTGAAGCTTTCTTT. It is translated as CAGRGGNTEAFF. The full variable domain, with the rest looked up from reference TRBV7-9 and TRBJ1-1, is DTGVSQNPRHKITKRGQNVTFRCDPISEHNRLYWYRQTLGQGPEFLTYFQNEAQLEKSRLLSDRFSAERPKGSFSTLEIQRTEQGDSAMYLCAGRGGNTEAFFGQGTRLTVV.

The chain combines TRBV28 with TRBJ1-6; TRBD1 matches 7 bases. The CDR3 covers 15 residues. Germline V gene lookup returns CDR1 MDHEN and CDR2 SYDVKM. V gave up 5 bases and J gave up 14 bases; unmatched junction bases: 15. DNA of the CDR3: TGTGCCAGCAGTCCCCCCGGACAGGTCTTGCGTACCCTCCACTTT. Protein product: CASSPPGQVLRTLHF.

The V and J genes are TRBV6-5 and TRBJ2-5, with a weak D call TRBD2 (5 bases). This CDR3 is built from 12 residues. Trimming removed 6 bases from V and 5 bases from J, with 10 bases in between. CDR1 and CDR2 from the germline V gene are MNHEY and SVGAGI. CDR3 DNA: TGTGCCAGCAGCCGTAGAGGGGAGACCCAGTACTTC. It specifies CASSRRGETQYF.

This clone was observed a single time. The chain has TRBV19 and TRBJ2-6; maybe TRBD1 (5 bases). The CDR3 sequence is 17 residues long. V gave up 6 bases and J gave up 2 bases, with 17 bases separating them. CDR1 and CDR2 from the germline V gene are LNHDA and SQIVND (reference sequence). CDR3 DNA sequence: TGTGCCAGTAGCGGTTTAGGGGTAAGGACTGGGGCCAACGTCCTGACTTTC. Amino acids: CASSGLGVRTGANVLTF.

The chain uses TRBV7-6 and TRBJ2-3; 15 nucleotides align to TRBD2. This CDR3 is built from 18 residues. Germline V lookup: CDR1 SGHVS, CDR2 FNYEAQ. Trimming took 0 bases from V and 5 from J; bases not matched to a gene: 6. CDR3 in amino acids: CASSLARTSGGGLDTQYF. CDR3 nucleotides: TGTGCCAGCAGCTTAGCCCGGACTAGCGGGGGGGGTTTAGATACGCAGTATTTT.

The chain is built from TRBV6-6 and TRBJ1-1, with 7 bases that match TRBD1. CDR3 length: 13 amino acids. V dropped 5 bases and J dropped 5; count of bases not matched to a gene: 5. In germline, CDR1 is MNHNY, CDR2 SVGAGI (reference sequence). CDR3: CASSPGTVTEAFF. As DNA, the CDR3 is TGTGCCAGCAGTCCCGGGACAGTTACTGAAGCTTTCTTT.

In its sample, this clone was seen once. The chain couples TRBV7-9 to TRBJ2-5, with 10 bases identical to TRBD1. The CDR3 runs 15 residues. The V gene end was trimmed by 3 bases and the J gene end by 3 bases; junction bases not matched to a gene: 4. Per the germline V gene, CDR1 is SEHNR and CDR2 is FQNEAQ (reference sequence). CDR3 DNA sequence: TGTGCCAGCAGCTTTGGGACAGGGGAGGAAGAGACCCAGTACTTC. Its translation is CASSFGTGEEETQYF.

The CDR3 DNA sequence: TGTGCCAGCAGCCAAGGGGGTGACGAGCAGTACGTC. The encoded protein is CASSQGGDEQYV. The chain uses TRBV7-9 and TRBJ2-7, with D perhaps matching TRBD1 (6 bases). V shed 5 bases and J shed 5 bases, with 10 bases lying between them. This CDR3 comprises 12 residues. Germline CDR1 and CDR2: SEHNR and FQNEAQ (reference sequence).

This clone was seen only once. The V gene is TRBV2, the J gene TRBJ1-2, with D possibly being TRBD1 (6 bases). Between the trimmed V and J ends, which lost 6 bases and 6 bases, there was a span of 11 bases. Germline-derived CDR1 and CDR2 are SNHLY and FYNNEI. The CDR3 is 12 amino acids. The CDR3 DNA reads TGTGCCAGCAGGGGGGGGCGGAATGGCTACACCTTC. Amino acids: CASRGGRNGYTF.

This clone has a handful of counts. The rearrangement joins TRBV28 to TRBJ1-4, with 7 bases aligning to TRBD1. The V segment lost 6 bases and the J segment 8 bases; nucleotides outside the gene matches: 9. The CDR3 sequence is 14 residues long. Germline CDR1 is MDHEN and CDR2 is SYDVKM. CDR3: CASRQGQRHEKLFF. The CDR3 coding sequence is TGTGCCAGCAGGCAGGGACAGAGGCACGAAAAACTGTTTTTT.

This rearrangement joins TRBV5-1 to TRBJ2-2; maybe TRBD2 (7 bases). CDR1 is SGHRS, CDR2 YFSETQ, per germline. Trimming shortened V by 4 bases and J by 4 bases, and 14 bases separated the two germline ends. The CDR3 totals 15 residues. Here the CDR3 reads CASSPGGRSTGELFF. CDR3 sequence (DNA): TGCGCCAGCAGCCCCGGGGGGCGCTCCACCGGGGAGCTGTTTTTT.

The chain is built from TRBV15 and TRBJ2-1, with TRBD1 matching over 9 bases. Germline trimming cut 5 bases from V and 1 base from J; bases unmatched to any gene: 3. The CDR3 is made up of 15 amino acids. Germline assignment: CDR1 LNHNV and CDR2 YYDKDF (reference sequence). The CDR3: CATSLDRGSYNEQFF. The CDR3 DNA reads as TGTGCCACCAGCCTTGACAGGGGGTCCTACAATGAGCAGTTCTTC.

The CDR3 sequence is CATSDPEGAYGYTF. In nucleotides, the CDR3 is TGTGCCACCAGTGACCCTGAGGGGGCCTATGGCTACACCTTC. The genes are TRBV24-1 and TRBJ1-2; 7 bases match TRBD1. Germline V lookup: CDR1 KGHDR, CDR2 SFDVKD. The length of the CDR3 is 14 residues. V shed 4 bases, J shed 4 bases, and the junction held 5 bases outside the gene matches.